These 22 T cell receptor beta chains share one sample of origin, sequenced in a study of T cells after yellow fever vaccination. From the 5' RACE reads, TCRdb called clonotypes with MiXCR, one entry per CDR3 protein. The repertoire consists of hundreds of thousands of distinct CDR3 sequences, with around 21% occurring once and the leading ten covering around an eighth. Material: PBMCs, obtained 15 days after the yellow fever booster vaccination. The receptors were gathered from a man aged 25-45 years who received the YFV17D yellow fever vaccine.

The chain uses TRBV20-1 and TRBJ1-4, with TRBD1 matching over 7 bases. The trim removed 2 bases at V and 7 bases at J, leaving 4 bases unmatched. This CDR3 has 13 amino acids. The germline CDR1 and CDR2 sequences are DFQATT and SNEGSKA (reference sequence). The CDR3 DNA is TGCAGTGCTAGACCGGGACAGCTTGAAAAACTGTTTTTT. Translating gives CSARPGQLEKLFF.

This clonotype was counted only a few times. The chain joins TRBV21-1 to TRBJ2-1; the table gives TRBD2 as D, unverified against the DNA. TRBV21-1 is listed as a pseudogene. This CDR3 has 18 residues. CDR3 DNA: TGTGCCAGCAGCAAAGGGCTAGCGGGAGGGAGCTCCTACAATGAGCAGTTCTTC. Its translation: CASSKGLAGGSSYNEQFF.

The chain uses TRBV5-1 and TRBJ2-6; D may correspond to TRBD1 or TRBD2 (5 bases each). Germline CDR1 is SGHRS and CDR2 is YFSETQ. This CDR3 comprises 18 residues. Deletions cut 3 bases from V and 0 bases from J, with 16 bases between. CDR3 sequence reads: CASSYRDGTFSGANVLTF. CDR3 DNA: TGCGCCAGCAGCTACCGGGACGGGACCTTCTCTGGGGCCAACGTCCTGACTTTC.

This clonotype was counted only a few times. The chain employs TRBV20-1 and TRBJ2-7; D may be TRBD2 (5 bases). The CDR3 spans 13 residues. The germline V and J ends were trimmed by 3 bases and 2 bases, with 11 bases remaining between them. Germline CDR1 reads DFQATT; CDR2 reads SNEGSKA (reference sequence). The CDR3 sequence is CSASLDGAYEQYF. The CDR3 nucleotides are TGCAGTGCTAGTTTGGACGGGGCCTACGAGCAGTACTTC.

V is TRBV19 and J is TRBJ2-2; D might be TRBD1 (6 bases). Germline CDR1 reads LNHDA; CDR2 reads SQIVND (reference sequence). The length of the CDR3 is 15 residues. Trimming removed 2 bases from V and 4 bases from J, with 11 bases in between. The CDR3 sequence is CASSIFTGTTGELFF. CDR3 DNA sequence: TGTGCCAGTAGTATATTTACAGGGACCACCGGGGAGCTGTTTTTT.

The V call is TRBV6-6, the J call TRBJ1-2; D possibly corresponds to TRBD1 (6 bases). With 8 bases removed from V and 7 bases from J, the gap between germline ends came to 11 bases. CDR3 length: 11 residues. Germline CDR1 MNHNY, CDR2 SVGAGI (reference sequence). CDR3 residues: CASQGGSGYTF. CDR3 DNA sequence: TGTGCCAGCCAAGGGGGATCTGGCTACACCTTC.

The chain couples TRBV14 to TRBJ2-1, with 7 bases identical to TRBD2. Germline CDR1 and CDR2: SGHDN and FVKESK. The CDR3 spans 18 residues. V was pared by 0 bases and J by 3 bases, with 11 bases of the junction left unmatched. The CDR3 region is CASSQDRASGRYYNEQFF. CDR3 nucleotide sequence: TGTGCCAGCAGCCAAGATCGGGCTAGCGGCCGGTACTACAATGAGCAGTTCTTC. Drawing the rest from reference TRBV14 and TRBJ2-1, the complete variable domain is EAGVTQFPSHSVIEKGQTVTLRCDPISGHDNLYWYRRVMGKEIKFLLHFVKESKQDESGMPNNRFLAERTGGTYSTLKVQPAELEDSGVYFCASSQDRASGRYYNEQFFGPGTRLTVL.

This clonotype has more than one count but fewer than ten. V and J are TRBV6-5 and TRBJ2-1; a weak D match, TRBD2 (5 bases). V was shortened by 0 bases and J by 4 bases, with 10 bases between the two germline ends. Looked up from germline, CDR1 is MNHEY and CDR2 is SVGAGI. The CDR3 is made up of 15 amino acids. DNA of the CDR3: TGTGCCAGCAGTTACTCGAAACTAGATTACAATGAGCAGTTCTTC. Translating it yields CASSYSKLDYNEQFF.

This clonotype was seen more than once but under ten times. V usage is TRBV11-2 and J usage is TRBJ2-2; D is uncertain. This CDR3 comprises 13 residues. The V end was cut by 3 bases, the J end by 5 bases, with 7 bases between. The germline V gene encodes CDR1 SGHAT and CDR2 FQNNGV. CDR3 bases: TGTGCCAGCAGCTTTGAACCTACCGGGGAGCTGTTTTTT. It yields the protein CASSFEPTGELFF.

CDR3 nucleotides: TGTGCCAGCAGCCAAGTTATGAACACCGGGGAGCTGTTTTTT. Translated: CASSQVMNTGELFF. This chain joins TRBV3-1 and TRBJ2-2; no reliable D call. This CDR3 region has 14 residues. V lost 1 base to trimming and J lost 1 base, with 4 bases between them. The germline V gene has CDR1 LGHDT and CDR2 YNNKEL (reference sequence).

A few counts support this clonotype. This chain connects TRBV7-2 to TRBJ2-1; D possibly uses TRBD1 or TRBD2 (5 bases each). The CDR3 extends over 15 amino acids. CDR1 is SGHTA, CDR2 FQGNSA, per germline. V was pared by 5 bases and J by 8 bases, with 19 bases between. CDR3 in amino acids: CASSTPGRYHDEQFF. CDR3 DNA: TGTGCCAGCAGCACACCGGGACGATACCATGATGAGCAGTTCTTC.

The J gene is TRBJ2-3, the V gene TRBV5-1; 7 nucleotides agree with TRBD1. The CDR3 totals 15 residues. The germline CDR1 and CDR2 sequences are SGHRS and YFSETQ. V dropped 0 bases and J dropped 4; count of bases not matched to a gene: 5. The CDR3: CASSLGRQGADTQYF. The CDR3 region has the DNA TGCGCCAGCAGCTTGGGTCGGCAGGGGGCAGATACGCAGTATTTT.

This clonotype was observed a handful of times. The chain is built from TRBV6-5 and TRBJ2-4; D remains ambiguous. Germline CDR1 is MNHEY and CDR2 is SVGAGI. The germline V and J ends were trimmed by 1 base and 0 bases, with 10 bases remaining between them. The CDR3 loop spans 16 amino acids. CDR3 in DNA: TGTGCCAGCAGTTACTTTGCGGCACTAGCCAAAAACATTCAGTACTTC. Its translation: CASSYFAALAKNIQYF.

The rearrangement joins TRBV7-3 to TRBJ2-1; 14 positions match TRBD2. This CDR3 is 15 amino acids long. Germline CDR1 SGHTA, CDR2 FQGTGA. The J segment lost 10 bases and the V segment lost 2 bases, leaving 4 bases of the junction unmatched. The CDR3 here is CASSLGGTSGREQFF. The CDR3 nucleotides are TGTGCCAGCAGCTTAGGCGGGACTAGCGGGAGAGAGCAGTTCTTC.

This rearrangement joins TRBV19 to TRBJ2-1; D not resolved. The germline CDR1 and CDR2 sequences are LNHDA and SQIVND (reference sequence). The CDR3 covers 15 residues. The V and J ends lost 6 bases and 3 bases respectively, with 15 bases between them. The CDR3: CASRPMVKGYNEQFF. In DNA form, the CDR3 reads TGTGCCAGTAGGCCCATGGTAAAGGGCTACAATGAGCAGTTCTTC. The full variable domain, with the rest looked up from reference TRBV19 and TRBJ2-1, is DGGITQSPKYLFRKEGQNVTLSCEQNLNHDAMYWYRQDPGQGLRLIYYSQIVNDFQKGDIAEGYSVSREKKESFPLTVTSAQKNPTAFYLCASRPMVKGYNEQFFGPGTRLTVL.

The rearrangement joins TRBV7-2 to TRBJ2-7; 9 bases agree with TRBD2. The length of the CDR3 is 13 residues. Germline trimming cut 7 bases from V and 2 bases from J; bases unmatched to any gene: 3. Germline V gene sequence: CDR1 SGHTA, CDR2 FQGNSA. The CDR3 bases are TGTGCCAGCACCGCGGGAGGGCCCTACGAGCAGTACTTC. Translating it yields CASTAGGPYEQYF.

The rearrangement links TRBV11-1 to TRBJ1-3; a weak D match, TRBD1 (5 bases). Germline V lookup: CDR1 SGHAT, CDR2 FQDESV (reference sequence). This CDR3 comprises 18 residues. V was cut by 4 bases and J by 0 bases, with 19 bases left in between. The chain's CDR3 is CASSSIEGPKSSGNTIYF. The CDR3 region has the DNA TGTGCCAGCAGCTCAATTGAGGGACCGAAAAGCTCTGGAAACACCATATATTTT.

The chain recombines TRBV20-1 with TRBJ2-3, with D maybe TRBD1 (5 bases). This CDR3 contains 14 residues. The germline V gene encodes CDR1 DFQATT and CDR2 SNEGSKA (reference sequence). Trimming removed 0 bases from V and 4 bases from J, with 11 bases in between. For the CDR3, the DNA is TGCAGTGCTAGAGATTTGGGGCTAGCAGATACGCAGTATTTT. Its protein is CSARDLGLADTQYF.

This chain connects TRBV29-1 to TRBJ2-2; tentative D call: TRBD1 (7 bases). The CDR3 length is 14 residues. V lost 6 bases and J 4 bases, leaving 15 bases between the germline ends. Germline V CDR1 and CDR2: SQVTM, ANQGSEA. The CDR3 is CSVRQGGVTGELFF. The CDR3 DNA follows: TGCAGCGTGCGACAGGGCGGGGTCACCGGGGAGCTGTTTTTT.

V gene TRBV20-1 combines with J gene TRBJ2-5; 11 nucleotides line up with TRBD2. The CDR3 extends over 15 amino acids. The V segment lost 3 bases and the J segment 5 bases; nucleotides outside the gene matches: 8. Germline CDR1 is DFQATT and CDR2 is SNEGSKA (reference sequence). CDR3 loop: CSARVTSGARETQYF. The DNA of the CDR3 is TGCAGTGCTAGGGTGACTAGCGGGGCTCGGGAGACCCAGTACTTC.

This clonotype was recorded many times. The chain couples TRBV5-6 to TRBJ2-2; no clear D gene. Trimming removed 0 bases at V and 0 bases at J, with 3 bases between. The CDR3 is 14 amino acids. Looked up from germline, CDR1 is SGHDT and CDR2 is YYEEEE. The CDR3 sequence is CASSLAPNTGELFF. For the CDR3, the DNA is TGTGCCAGCAGCTTGGCTCCGAACACCGGGGAGCTGTTTTTT.

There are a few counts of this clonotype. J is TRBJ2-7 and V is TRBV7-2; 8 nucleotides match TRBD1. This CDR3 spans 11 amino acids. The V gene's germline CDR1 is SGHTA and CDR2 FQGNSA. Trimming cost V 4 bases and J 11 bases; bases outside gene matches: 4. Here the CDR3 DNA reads TGTGCCAGCAGCTCCAGACAGGGGAAGTACTTC. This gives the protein CASSSRQGKYF.